This T cell receptor beta chain appears in the sequencing data of a study of Ad26.COV2.S vaccination and SARS-CoV-2 variants. Study observations and caveats: Vaccine recipients posted higher spike-specific TCR breadth than their placebo counterparts. Breadth of non-spike TCRs did not differ between vaccinees and placebo recipients. Measures of TCR breadth and depth may have fallen short of total T cell responses. Vaccinees reportedly had broad spike-specific CD8+ and CD4+ T cell responses.

Germline V lookup: CDR1 LNHDA, CDR2 SQIVND (reference sequence). V dropped 1 base and J dropped 3 bases, with 9 bases sitting between them. This CDR3 contains 14 residues. Details on this clone: Its antigen remains unidentified.

The table came from immunoSEQ multiplex PCR; TCRdb's copy has only in-frame clones and leaves some out. The profile covers under 150,000 clones, with about nine tenths appearing a single time and around 5% taken by the ten largest. This receptor was obtained from a human donor who had recovered from COVID-19. Sequenced here: peripheral blood, sampled after recovery from COVID-19. V gene TRBV19 combines with J gene TRBJ1-2; tentative D call: TRBD1 (5 bases). CDR3 protein: CASSIAGDHYGYTF. The CDR3 DNA follows: TGTGCCAGTAGTATAGCGGGGGACCACTATGGCTACACCTTC.